The 11 T cell receptor beta chains below all came from one sample that was sequenced in a study of T cells in localized non-small cell lung cancer. The protocol was immunoSEQ multiplex PCR, while the TCRdb copy is restricted to in-frame clones and leaves out a portion. The table records 60,000 to 75,000 clones, 84% of them present only once. Source: peripheral blood, taken before any cancer treatment. The receptors come from an older female donor with stage I lung adenocarcinoma.

The V and J genes are TRBV5-4 and TRBJ2-1; D may be TRBD2 (5 bases). The CDR3 is 14 amino acids. Germline CDR1 and CDR2: SGHNT and YYREEE (reference sequence). Trimming removed 5 bases from V and 6 bases from J, with 15 bases in between. This CDR3 reads CASRRELSGNEQFF. The CDR3 nucleotides read TGTGCCAGCAGGAGGGAACTTTCCGGCAATGAGCAGTTCTTC.

The V call is TRBV30, the J call TRBJ1-1; no firm D call. With 5 bases removed from V and 12 bases from J, the gap between germline ends came to 22 bases. This CDR3 is 13 amino acids long. Germline values: CDR1 GTSNPN, CDR2 SVGIG (reference sequence). In DNA form, the CDR3 reads TGTGCCTGGGGCTGGACGGTAGAGACTGGGACTTTCTTT. This translates into CAWGWTVETGTFF.

This clone was detected only once. J is TRBJ2-1 and V is TRBV30; possibly TRBD1 for D (5 bases). V was cut by 4 bases and J by 0 bases, with 13 bases left in between. The CDR3 spans 15 residues. Germline assignment: CDR1 GTSNPN and CDR2 SVGIG (reference sequence). CDR3 coding DNA: TGTGCCTGGACCTTTCGACAGTTCTCCTACAATGAGCAGTTCTTC. It specifies CAWTFRQFSYNEQFF.

The chain employs TRBV2 and TRBJ2-2, with 11 nucleotides matching TRBD1. Germline-derived CDR1 and CDR2 are SNHLY and FYNNEI. CDR3 size: 15 residues. J was trimmed by 7 bases and V by 6 bases; bases with no gene match: 7. The CDR3 here is CASRPGTGGLGELFF. The CDR3 DNA sequence: TGTGCCAGCAGGCCTGGGACAGGGGGTCTCGGGGAGCTGTTTTTT.

The sample holds a few counts of this clone. CDR3 amino acids: CASSESLGGRGYTF. CDR3 nucleotide sequence: TGTGCCAGCAGTGAAAGTCTCGGAGGGAGGGGCTACACCTTC. This chain uses TRBV2 with TRBJ1-2; D unclear. The germline CDR1 and CDR2 sequences are SNHLY and FYNNEI. The V end was cut by 2 bases, the J end by 8 bases, with 15 bases between. The CDR3 sequence is 14 residues long.

The CDR3 DNA sequence: TGTGCCAGTAGTTTGAAACGGACTTGGTACCAAGAGACCCAGTACTTC. Translated: CASSLKRTWYQETQYF. This chain links TRBV19 with TRBJ2-5, with D maybe TRBD2 (5 bases). Trimming removed 5 bases at V and 0 bases at J, with 16 bases between. The CDR3 length is 16 residues. Looked up from germline, CDR1 is LNHDA and CDR2 is SQIVND (reference sequence). The entire variable domain, with the rest obtained from reference TRBV19 and TRBJ2-5, is as follows: DGGITQSPKYLFRKEGQNVTLSCEQNLNHDAMYWYRQDPGQGLRLIYYSQIVNDFQKGDIAEGYSVSREKKESFPLTVTSAQKNPTAFYLCASSLKRTWYQETQYFGPGTRLLVL.

The chain employs TRBV18 and TRBJ2-5, with D possibly matching TRBD2 (6 bases). V was pared by 5 bases and J by 2 bases, with 21 bases between. The CDR3 covers 17 residues. Germline V gene lookup returns CDR1 KGHSH and CDR2 LQKENI. CDR3 region: CASSKSNGGGGQETQYF. CDR3 DNA sequence: TGTGCCAGCTCAAAGTCGAACGGCGGTGGGGGGCAAGAGACCCAGTACTTC.

The chain carries TRBV6-1 and TRBJ2-7; 9 bases match TRBD2. Germline CDR1 reads MNHNS; CDR2 reads SASEGT. V lost 7 bases to trimming and J lost 6 bases; unmatched junction nucleotides: 10. This CDR3 is 14 amino acids long. The chain's CDR3 is CASTVAGARSEQYF. CDR3 nucleotide sequence: TGTGCCAGCACCGTAGCGGGGGCCAGATCCGAGCAGTACTTC.

The chain links TRBV5-1 to TRBJ2-2; TRBD2 matches 12 bases. Per the germline V gene, CDR1 is SGHRS and CDR2 is YFSETQ. With V trimmed by 3 bases and J by 7 bases, 7 bases remained unmatched. The CDR3 runs to 16 residues. DNA for the CDR3: TGCGCCAGCAGCTGGACTAGCGGGGCAGCTGGCGGGGAGCTGTTTTTT. Its protein is CASSWTSGAAGGELFF.

The V gene is TRBV19, the J gene TRBJ1-4; D unresolved. Deletions cut 3 bases from V and 0 bases from J, with 8 bases between. Germline loops: CDR1 LNHDA, CDR2 SQIVND (reference sequence). This CDR3 spans 15 amino acids. The CDR3 nucleotides read TGTGCCAGTAGTATGGGAACAGCAACTAATGAAAAACTGTTTTTT. Encoded protein: CASSMGTATNEKLFF.

The V gene is TRBV28, the J gene TRBJ2-7, with a possible D match to TRBD2 (6 bases). Germline CDR1 reads MDHEN; CDR2 reads SYDVKM. CDR3 length: 14 amino acids. V gave up 5 bases and J gave up 6 bases, with 17 bases separating them. The CDR3 sequence: CASSPRRLEGEQYF. The CDR3 bases are TGTGCCAGCAGTCCCCGCCGACTAGAGGGCGAGCAGTACTTC.